This T cell receptor (beta chain) derives from a study of T-cell memory formation after mild COVID-19. Study-wide background: Clusters of TCRs were largely donor specific.

Study conclusions and caveats: Clones that contracted clustered mainly in CM and EM if CD4+ and in EMRA if CD8+. Balance between CD4 and CD8 was seen in clones contracting day 15 to 85, and a CD4+ lean was seen in later expanders.

V lost 6 bases, J lost 2 bases, and 7 bases lay in between. The CDR3 contains 13 residues. Germline loops: CDR1 ENHRY, CDR2 SYGVKD. As for this clonotype: The antigen remains unidentified.

Constant-segment primers were used for 5'RACE, and the resulting TCR alpha and TCR beta cDNA libraries carried sample barcodes and UMIs. Each CDR3 protein is one row after TCRdb ran MiXCR on the 5' RACE reads. Found here are about 430,000 distinct CDR3 sequences, under 20% of them singletons; the top ten hold about 22%. This rearrangement joins TRBV10-3 to TRBJ2-2, with D uncertain. This TCR was sampled from a young man who had mild COVID-19 (a few samples of this study predate the infection). Cell type and time point are not known. Sequenced input: PBMCs or a T cell subset sorted from them (not recorded which). In DNA form, the CDR3 reads TGTGCCATCAGGGTCAGAAACACCGGGGAGCTGTTTTTT. It encodes CAIRVRNTGELFF.